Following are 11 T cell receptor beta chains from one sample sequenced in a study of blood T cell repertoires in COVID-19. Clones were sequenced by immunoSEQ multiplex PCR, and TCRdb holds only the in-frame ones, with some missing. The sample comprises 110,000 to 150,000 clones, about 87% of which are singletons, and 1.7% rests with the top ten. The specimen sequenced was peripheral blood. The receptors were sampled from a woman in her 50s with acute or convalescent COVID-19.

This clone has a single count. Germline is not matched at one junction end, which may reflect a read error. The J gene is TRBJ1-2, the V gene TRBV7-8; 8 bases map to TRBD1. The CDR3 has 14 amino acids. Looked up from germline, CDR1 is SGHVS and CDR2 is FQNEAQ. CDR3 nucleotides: TGTGCCAGCAGCTTACGCAGGGACAGGCGGATTGAATCCTTC. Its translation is CASSLRRDRRIESF.

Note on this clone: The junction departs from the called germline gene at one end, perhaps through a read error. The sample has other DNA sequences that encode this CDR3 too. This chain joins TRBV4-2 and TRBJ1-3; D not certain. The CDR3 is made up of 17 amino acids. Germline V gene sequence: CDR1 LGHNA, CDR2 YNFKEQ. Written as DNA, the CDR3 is TGTGCCAGCAGCCAAGGGTTGGAGCGAGGTGGTGGAAATACCATATATTTT. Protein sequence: CASSQGLERGGGNTIYF.

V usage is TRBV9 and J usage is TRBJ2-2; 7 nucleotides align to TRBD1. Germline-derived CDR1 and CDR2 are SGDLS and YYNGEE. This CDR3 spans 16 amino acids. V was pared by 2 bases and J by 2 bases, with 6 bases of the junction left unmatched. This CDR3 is CASSVPGGVNTGELFF. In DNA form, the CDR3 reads TGTGCCAGCAGCGTGCCAGGGGGTGTCAACACCGGGGAGCTGTTTTTT. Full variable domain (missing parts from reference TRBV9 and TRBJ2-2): DSGVTQTPKHLITATGQRVTLRCSPRSGDLSVYWYQQSLDQGLQFLIQYYNGEERAKGNILERFSAQQFPDLHSELNLSSLELGDSALYFCASSVPGGVNTGELFFGEGSRLTVL.

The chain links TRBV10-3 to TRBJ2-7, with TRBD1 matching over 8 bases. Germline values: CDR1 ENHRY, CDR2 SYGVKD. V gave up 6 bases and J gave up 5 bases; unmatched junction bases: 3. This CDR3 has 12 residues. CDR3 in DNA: TGTGCCATCAGGACAGGGGTCCACGAGCAGTACTTC. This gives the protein CAIRTGVHEQYF.

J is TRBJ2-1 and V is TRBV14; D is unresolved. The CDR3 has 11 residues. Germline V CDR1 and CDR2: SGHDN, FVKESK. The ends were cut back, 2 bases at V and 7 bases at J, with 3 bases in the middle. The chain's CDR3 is CASSQTNEQFF. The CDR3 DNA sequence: TGTGCCAGCAGCCAAACAAATGAGCAGTTCTTC.

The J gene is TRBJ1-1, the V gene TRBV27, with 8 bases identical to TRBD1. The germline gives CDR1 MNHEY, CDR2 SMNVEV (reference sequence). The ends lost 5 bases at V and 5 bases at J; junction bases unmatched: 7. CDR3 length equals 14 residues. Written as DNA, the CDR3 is TGTGCCAGCAGTCCCTGGACAGGGTGGACTGAAGCTTTCTTT. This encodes CASSPWTGWTEAFF.

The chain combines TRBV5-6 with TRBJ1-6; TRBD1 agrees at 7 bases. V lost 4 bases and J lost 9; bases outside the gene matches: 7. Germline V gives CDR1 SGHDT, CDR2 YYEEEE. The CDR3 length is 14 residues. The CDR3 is CASSPGQHPSPLHF. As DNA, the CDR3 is TGTGCCAGCAGCCCGGGACAGCATCCTTCACCCCTCCACTTT.

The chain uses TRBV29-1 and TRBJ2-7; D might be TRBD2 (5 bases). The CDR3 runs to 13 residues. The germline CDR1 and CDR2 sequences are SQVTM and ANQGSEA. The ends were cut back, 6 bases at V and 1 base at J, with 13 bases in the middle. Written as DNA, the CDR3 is TGCAGCGTGAACTCCGGGATTTCCTACGAGCAGTACTTC. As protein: CSVNSGISYEQYF.

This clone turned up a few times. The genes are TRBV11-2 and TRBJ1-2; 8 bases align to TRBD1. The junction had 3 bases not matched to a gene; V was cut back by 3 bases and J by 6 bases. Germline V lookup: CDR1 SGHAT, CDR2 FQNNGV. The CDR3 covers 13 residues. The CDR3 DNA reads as TGTGCCAGCAGCTTCGGGACAGGCGATGGCTACACCTTC. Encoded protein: CASSFGTGDGYTF.

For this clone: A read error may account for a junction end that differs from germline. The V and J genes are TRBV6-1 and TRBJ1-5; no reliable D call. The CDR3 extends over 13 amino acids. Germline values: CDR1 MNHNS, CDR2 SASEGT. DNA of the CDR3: TGTGCCGGCAGTGAAGACGGGTATCAGCCCCAGCATTTT. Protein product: CAGSEDGYQPQHF.

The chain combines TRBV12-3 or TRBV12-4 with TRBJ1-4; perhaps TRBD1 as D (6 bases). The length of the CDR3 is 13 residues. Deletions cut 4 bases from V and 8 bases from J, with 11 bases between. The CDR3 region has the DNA TGTGCCAGCAGTTCTCCCCAGGGGGAAAAACTGTTTTTT. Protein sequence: CASSSPQGEKLFF.